This T cell receptor beta chain was sequenced during a study of identical twins' blood T cells. In the source study's methods: Clonotypes per individual ranged from about 85,000 to nearly 550,000. From the 5' RACE reads, TCRdb called clonotypes with MiXCR, one entry per CDR3 protein. These V and J calls are TCRdb output, not the study's own analysis. The data hold 300,000 to 400,000 distinct CDR3 sequences, with over 25% observed a single time. Study-wide results and limits: Twins reportedly had markedly more similar V usage than unrelated donors, even among out-of-frame TCRbeta clonotypes. Twin similarity might stem from environmental factors, not only genetics.

CDR3 length equals 16 residues. Germline assignment: CDR1 SGHVS and CDR2 FQNEAQ. Between the trimmed V and J ends, which lost 2 bases and 2 bases, there was a span of 13 bases. As concerns this clonotype: What it binds is not known.

Likely shared infections and vaccines: all three twin pairs were reared together. The sample comprised PBMCs. The chain has TRBV7-8 and TRBJ2-1, with D perhaps matching TRBD1 (6 bases). The clonotype originates from a woman aged 18-49 years in good health. This CDR3 reads CASSLSSRTAYNEQFF. DNA for the CDR3: TGTGCCAGCAGCTTAAGTAGCCGGACAGCCTACAATGAGCAGTTCTTC.